This section outlines one TCR beta chain sequence together with its context. Its specificity is not known. The PCR contained 60 Vbeta and 13 Jbeta primers. Only in-frame clones appear in the TCRdb table, and some are missing; sequencing was by immunoSEQ multiplex PCR. Among over 75,000 clones, around 84% were seen once, and the ten largest hold 2% to 3%. The data derive from a study of cytomegalovirus exposure and HLA in healthy donors. In the study overall: Out of approximately 400 genotyped donors, about 76% belonged to the Caucasian-associated ancestry cluster. Findings and limits, study-wide: It emerged from a later analysis that several of the most significant clusters appeared to be linked to common viral pathogens.

The TCR comes from a woman aged 45-65 years in good health and CMV-seronegative. Sequencing was performed on PBMCs.

The CDR3 sequence: CASTPSGSVGNEQFF. The CDR3 nucleotides are TGCGCCAGCACCCCGAGTGGTAGCGTTGGCAATGAGCAGTTCTTC. The chain employs TRBV5-1 and TRBJ2-1, with D possibly TRBD2 on 5 matching bases. V dropped 6 bases and J dropped 6 bases, with 19 bases sitting between them. CDR1 and CDR2 from the germline V gene are SGHRS and YFSETQ. This CDR3 has 15 residues.